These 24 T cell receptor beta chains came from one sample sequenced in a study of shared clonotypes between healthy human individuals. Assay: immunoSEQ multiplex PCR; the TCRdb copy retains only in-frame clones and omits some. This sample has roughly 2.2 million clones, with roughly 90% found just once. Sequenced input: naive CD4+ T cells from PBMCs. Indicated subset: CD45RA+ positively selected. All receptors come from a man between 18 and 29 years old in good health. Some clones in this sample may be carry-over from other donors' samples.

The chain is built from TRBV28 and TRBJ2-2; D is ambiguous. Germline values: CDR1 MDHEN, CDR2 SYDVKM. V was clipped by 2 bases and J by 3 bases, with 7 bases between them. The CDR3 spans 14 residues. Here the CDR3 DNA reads TGTGCCAGCAGTTTAGTCAAACACACCGGGGAGCTGTTTTTT. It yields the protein CASSLVKHTGELFF.

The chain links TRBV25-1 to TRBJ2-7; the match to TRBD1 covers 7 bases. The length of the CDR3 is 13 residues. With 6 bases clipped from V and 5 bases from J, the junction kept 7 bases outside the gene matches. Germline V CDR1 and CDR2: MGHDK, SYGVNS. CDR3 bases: TGTGCCAGCAGCCCGACAGGGTTCAACGAGCAGTACTTC. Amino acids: CASSPTGFNEQYF.

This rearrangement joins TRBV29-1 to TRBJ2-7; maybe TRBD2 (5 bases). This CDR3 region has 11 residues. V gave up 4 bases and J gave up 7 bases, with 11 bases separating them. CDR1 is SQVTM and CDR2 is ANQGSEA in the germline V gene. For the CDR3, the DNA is TGCAGCGTTGGGCCGAGAGGGGAGCAGTACTTC. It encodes CSVGPRGEQYF.

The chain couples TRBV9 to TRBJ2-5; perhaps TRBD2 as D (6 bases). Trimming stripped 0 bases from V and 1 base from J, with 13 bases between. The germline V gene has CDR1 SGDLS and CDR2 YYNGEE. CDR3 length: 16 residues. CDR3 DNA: TGTGCCAGCAGCGTAGTTGCGGAGGGGCCCCAAGAGACCCAGTACTTC. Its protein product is CASSVVAEGPQETQYF.

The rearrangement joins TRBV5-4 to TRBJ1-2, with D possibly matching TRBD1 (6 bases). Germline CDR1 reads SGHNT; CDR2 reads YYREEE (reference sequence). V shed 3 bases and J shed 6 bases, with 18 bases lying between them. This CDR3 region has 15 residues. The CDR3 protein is CASSSSARGGNGYTF. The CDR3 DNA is TGTGCCAGCAGCTCCTCGGCCAGGGGAGGGAATGGCTACACCTTC.

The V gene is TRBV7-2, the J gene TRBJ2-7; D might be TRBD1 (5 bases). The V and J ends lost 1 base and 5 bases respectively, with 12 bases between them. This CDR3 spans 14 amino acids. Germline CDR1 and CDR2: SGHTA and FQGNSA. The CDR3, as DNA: TGTGCCAGCAGCTTAGGACAGTGGGTCGACGAGCAGTACTTC. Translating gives CASSLGQWVDEQYF.

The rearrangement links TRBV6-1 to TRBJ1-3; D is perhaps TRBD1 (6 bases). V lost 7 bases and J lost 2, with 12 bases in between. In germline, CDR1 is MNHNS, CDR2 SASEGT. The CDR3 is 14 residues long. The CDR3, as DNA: TGTGCCAGCACCCAGGGGCTGGCTGGAAACACCATATATTTT. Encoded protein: CASTQGLAGNTIYF.

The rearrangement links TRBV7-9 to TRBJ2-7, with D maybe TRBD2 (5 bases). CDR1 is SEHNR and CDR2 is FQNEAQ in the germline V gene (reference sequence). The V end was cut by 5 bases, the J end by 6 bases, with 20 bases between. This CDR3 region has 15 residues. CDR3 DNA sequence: TGTGCCAGCAGCCTTAGCCCCGGGGATTCGCGCGAGCAGTACTTC. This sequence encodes CASSLSPGDSREQYF.

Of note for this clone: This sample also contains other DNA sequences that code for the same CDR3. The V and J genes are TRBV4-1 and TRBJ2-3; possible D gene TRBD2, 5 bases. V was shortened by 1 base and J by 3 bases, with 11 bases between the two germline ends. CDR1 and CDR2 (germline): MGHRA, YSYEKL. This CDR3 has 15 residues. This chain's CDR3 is CASSQGGRSTDTQYF. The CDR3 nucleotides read TGCGCCAGCAGCCAAGGAGGGAGAAGTACAGATACGCAGTATTTT.

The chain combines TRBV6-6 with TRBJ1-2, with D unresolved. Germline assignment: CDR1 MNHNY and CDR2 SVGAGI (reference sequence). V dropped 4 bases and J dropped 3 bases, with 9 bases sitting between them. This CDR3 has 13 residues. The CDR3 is CASSFTADYGYTF. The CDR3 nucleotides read TGTGCCAGCAGTTTTACAGCCGACTATGGCTACACCTTC.

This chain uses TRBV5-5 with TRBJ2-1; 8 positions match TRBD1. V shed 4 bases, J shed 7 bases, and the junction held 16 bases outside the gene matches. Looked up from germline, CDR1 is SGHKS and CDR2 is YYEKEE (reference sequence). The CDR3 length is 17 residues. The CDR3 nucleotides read TGTGCCAGCAGCCAGTCACCCCGGGGACAGGCTTTTAATGAGCAGTTCTTC. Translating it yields CASSQSPRGQAFNEQFF.

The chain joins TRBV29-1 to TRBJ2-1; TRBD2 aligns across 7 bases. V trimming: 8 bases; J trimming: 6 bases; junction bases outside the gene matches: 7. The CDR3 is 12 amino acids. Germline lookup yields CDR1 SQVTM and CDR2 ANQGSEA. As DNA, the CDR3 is TGCAGCTTAAAGACTAGCTCCAATGAGCAGTTCTTC. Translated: CSLKTSSNEQFF.

Written as DNA, the CDR3 is TGTGCCAGCAGCTGGGACAGCTTAAGAGCGGGAGGGGGGGAGACCCAGTACTTC. Amino acids: CASSWDSLRAGGGETQYF. The gene calls are TRBV7-2 and TRBJ2-5; TRBD2 agrees at 10 bases. CDR3 length equals 18 residues. The V gene end was trimmed by 4 bases and the J gene end by 5 bases; junction bases not matched to a gene: 16. CDR1 and CDR2 from the germline V gene are SGHTA and FQGNSA.

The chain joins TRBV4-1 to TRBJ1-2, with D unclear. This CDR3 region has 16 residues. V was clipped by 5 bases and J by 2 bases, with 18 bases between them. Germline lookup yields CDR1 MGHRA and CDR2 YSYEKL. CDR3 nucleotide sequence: TGCGCCAGCAGCTCCACCCGGTCAGGCGGGAACTATGGCTACACCTTC. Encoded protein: CASSSTRSGGNYGYTF.

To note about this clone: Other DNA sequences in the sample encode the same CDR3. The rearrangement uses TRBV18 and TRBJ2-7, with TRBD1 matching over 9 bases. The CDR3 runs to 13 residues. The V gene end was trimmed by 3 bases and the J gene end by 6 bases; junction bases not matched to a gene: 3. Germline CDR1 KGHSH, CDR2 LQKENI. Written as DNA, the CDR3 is TGTGCCAGCTCACCGGGACAGGGTTTCGAGCAGTACTTC. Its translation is CASSPGQGFEQYF.

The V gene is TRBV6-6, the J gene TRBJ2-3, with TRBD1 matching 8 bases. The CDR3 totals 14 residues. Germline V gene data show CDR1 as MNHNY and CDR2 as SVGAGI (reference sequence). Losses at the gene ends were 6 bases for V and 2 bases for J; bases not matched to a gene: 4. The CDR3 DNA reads TGTGCCAGCAGGGACAGGGCGTTCACAGATACGCAGTATTTT. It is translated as CASRDRAFTDTQYF.

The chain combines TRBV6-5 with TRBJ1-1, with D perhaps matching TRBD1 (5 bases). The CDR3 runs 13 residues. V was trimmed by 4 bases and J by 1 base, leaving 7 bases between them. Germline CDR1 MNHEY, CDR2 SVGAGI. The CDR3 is CASSWDRNTEAFF. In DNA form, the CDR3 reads TGTGCCAGCAGTTGGGACCGGAACACTGAAGCTTTCTTT.

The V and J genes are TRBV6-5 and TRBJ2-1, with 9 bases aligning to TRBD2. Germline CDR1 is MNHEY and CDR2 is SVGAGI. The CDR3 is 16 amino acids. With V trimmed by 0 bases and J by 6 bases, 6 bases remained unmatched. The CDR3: CASSYSVAGAVNEQFF. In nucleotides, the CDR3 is TGTGCCAGCAGTTACTCTGTAGCGGGAGCCGTCAATGAGCAGTTCTTC.

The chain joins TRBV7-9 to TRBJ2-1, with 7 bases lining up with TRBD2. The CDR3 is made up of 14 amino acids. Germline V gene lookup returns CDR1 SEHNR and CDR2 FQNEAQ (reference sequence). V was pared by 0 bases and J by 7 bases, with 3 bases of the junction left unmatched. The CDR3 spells CASSLAGTINEQFF. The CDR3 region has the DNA TGTGCCAGCAGCTTAGCAGGGACTATAAATGAGCAGTTCTTC.

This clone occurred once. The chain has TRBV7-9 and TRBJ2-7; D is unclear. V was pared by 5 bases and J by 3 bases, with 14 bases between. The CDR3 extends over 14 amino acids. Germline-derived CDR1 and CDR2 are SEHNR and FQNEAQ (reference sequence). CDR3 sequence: CASSLSGASYEQYF. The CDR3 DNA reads TGTGCCAGCAGCCTGTCCGGAGCCAGCTACGAGCAGTACTTC.

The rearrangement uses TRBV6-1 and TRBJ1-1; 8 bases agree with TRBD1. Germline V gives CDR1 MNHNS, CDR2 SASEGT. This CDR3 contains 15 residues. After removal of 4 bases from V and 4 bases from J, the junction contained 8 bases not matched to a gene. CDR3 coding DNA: TGTGCCAGCAGTGCCGACAGGGGCGGGCGCACTGAAGCTTTCTTT. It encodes CASSADRGGRTEAFF.

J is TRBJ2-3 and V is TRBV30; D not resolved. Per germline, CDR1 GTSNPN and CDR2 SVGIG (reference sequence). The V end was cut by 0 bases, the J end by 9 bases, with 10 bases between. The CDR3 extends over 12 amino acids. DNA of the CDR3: TGTGCCTGGAGTGTTGACGGGCCAACGCAGTATTTT. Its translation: CAWSVDGPTQYF.

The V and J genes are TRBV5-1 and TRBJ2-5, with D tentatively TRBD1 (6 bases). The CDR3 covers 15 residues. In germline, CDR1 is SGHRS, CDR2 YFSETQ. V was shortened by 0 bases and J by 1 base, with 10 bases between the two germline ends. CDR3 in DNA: TGCGCCAGCAGCTTGGACGGCAGGGGCCAAGAGACCCAGTACTTC. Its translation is CASSLDGRGQETQYF.

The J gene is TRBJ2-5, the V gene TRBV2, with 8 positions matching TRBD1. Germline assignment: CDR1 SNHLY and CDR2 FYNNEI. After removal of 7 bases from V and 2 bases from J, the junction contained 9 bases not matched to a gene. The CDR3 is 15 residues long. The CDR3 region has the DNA TGTGCCAGCACCATTCGGACAGGGCAACAAGAGACCCAGTACTTC. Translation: CASTIRTGQQETQYF.